The present entry profiles one T cell receptor (beta chain) with its context. Its antigen is undetermined. This sample was taken from a study of graft-versus-host responses after intestinal transplantation. Study overall: The transplants performed in recipients were multivisceral, liver-intestinal, or isolated intestinal. General observations from the study: Allograft clonal ratios (graft-versus-host to host-versus-graft) were high in patients who had graft-donor T cell macrochimerism. There was an association between peak levels of circulating GvH clones and early post-transplant HvG declines.

Germline V gene sequence: CDR1 SGHDN, CDR2 FVKESK. V lost 8 bases, J lost 4 bases, and 11 bases lay in between. This CDR3 spans 12 amino acids. Clones were sequenced by immunoSEQ multiplex PCR, and TCRdb holds only the in-frame ones, with some missing. Of around 50,000 clones detected, 70% to 85% appear once; the ten largest clones hold less than 0.5%. The material was unstimulated CD4+ T cells sorted from spleen or lymph node cells, obtained before transplant. The rearrangement links TRBV14 to TRBJ1-1; D is ambiguous. The receptor was isolated from a human donor who was the organ donor for an intestinal transplant. CDR3 protein: CASGGPSTEAFF. Here the CDR3 DNA reads TGTGCCAGCGGCGGGCCATCCACTGAAGCTTTCTTT.